This TCR beta chain came from a study of T cells in Graves' hyperthyroidism and ophthalmopathy. This clonotype was found a few times. Its antigen is currently unknown. Amplified TCR beta CDR3 regions derived from RNA transcripts. The study used the HTBI primer set for a first-round RT-PCR of the TCR CDR3. MiXCR, run by TCRdb on the multiplex PCR reads, gives a single entry per CDR3 protein. The sample shows fewer than 700,000 distinct CDR3 sequences, 16% of them seen only once. Hyperthyroidism of Graves' type that showed no ophthalmopathy progression within 18 months was stable. Hyperthyroidism patients were newly diagnosed, had disease duration under 2 months, and were aged 18 to 65 years. Uncontrolled infection, other autoimmune disease, pregnancy and lactation each barred patients from inclusion. Study-wide findings and caveats: It was a median roughly 6.5 months before onset that the model predicted ophthalmopathy.

CDR1 is SGDLS and CDR2 is YYNGEE in the germline V gene. Trimming cost V 2 bases and J 5 bases, with 14 bases left between them. The CDR3 covers 14 residues. The sequencing sample was made of blood. This receptor was obtained from a woman aged 25 to 45 with Graves' hyperthyroidism. The chain joins TRBV9 to TRBJ2-7; possibly TRBD1 for D (6 bases). The CDR3 nucleotides are TGTGCCAGCAGCGTTCCGGCTGAGGGGGACGAGCAGTACTTC. This sequence encodes CASSVPAEGDEQYF.